This T cell receptor beta chain was documented in a study of T cell repertoires in cytomegalovirus infection. TCRdb reprocessed the reads with MiXCR, giving one entry per CDR3 protein. The sample holds hundreds of thousands of distinct CDR3 sequences, 15% to 20% seen once. Study-wide findings and caveats: Pooled public TCR beta family frequency picked out CMV carriers with the relevant HLA.

V gave up 4 bases and J gave up 0 bases; unmatched junction bases: 13. Germline CDR1 is SGHVT and CDR2 is SQSDAQ. The CDR3 length is 18 residues. This clonotype was detected ten times or more. Its antigen is currently unknown. The source is a human donor in good health (CMV status not recorded). Some clones in this sample may be carry-over from other donors' samples. Sequences were obtained from PBMCs. The chain uses TRBV7-4 and TRBJ2-7; 9 bases align to TRBD2. This chain's CDR3 is CASSSYGGQREVSYEQYF. The CDR3 region has the DNA TGTGCCAGCAGCTCGTATGGTGGGCAGCGGGAGGTCTCCTACGAGCAGTACTTC. The whole variable domain, filled in from reference TRBV7-4 and TRBJ2-7, reads GAGVSQSPRYKVAKRGRDVALRCDSISGHVTLYWYRQTLGQGSEVLTYSQSDAQRDKSGRPSGRFSAERPERSVSTLKIQRTEQGDSAVYLCASSSYGGQREVSYEQYFGPGTRLTVT.